This T cell receptor beta chain was recorded in a study of blood T cell repertoires in COVID-19. Germline V gene sequence: CDR1 SNHLY, CDR2 FYNNEI. The ends lost 6 bases at V and 0 bases at J; junction bases unmatched: 3. This CDR3 spans 14 amino acids. Produced via immunoSEQ multiplex PCR; TCRdb's table is partial and in-frame only. The sample lists roughly 250,000 clones, approximately 85% occurring once. This clone showed up just once. Cohorts were determined from participant-reported clinical history. Material: PBMCs or T cells enriched from blood (not recorded which). The sequence was obtained from a woman in her twenties or thirties who had recovered from COVID-19. V and J are TRBV2 and TRBJ1-2, with 8 bases identical to TRBD1. The CDR3 DNA follows: TGTGCCAGCAGCGGACAGGGTCCTAACTATGGCTACACCTTC. Translation: CASSGQGPNYGYTF.